This T cell receptor (beta chain) was identified in a study of blood T cells in healthy people across ages. Using a J-beta primer mix together with a sample-barcoded 5' primer, a second PCR was run for roughly 7 to 12 cycles. One entry per CDR3 protein, called by TCRdb with MiXCR from the 5' RACE reads. The sample includes just over 1 million distinct CDR3 sequences, more than 35% of them seen just once. Samples each had at least 5.5 micrograms of total RNA extracted. This clonotype was picked up many times. Looked up from germline, CDR1 is DFQATT and CDR2 is SNEGSKA (reference sequence). The V end lost 3 bases, the J end lost 4 bases, and 28 bases lay between the germline ends. This CDR3 is 18 amino acids long.

The gene calls are TRBV20-1 and TRBJ2-7; D could derive from TRBD1 or TRBD2 (6 bases each). Sequenced sample: blood. The clonotype was recovered from a woman aged 55-70 years in good health. CDR3 sequence: CSASDETTMGGLLYEQYF. The CDR3 DNA sequence: TGCAGTGCTAGTGATGAAACCACGATGGGGGGCCTTCTTTACGAGCAGTACTTC.